What follows are 32 T cell receptor beta chains derived from one specimen sequenced in a study of response to subunit inactivated influenza vaccine. TCRdb called the RT-PCR reads again in MiXCR, with one record for every CDR3 protein. The profile covers 500,000 or so distinct CDR3 sequences, with 15% to 20% appearing a single time and 2.5% to 3.5% taken by the ten largest. Here the sequenced sample was CD4+ T cells sorted from PBMCs, taken around 25 months after vaccination. These receptors originate from a man aged 45-69 years who received an inactivated influenza vaccine.

The gene calls are TRBV29-1 and TRBJ1-2; D gene ambiguous. This CDR3 spans 14 amino acids. V lost 2 bases, J lost 4 bases, and 14 bases lay in between. Germline V lookup: CDR1 SQVTM, CDR2 ANQGSEA. This chain's CDR3 is CSVEKPETFYGYTF. CDR3 coding DNA: TGCAGCGTTGAAAAGCCCGAGACCTTCTATGGCTACACCTTC.

The chain combines TRBV10-3 with TRBJ2-1; D remains unclear. This CDR3 has 13 amino acids. The germline V gene has CDR1 ENHRY and CDR2 SYGVKD. V dropped 7 bases and J dropped 5 bases, with 12 bases sitting between them. CDR3 in DNA: TGTGCCATCACCCGTGACCGGAACAATGAGCAGTTCTTC. It encodes CAITRDRNNEQFF.

The chain recombines TRBV29-1 with TRBJ2-3; no firm D call. CDR1 is SQVTM, CDR2 ANQGSEA, per germline. The CDR3 contains 10 residues. Trimming took off 4 bases at V and 5 bases at J, with 4 bases between the two ends. The CDR3: CSVGVDTQYF. The CDR3 DNA reads as TGCAGCGTTGGGGTAGATACGCAGTATTTT.

This clonotype was detected ten times or more. This sequence joins TRBV6-5 and TRBJ1-5; 7 bases are a match to TRBD1. The CDR3 loop spans 18 amino acids. V trimming: 0 bases; J trimming: 4 bases; junction bases outside the gene matches: 12. Germline assignment: CDR1 MNHEY and CDR2 SVGAGI. CDR3 in amino acids: CASSYSVRGRYGNQPQHF. CDR3 DNA sequence: TGTGCCAGCAGTTACTCGGTCAGGGGGAGGTATGGGAATCAGCCCCAGCATTTT.

This clonotype was picked up a small number of times. The rearrangement joins TRBV10-2 to TRBJ2-5; D not certain. CDR1 and CDR2 from the germline V gene are WSHSY and SAAADI. The CDR3 runs 12 residues. Trimming took 4 bases from V and 5 from J, leaving 8 bases between them. The CDR3 region has the DNA TGCGCCAGCAGTGTAGCTTCGGAGACCCAGTACTTC. This encodes CASSVASETQYF.

The V call is TRBV7-6, the J call TRBJ2-1; D may match TRBD1 or TRBD2 (5 bases each). This CDR3 is built from 14 residues. V was trimmed by 5 bases and J by 7 bases, leaving 15 bases between them. Germline V gene data show CDR1 as SGHVS and CDR2 as FNYEAQ. CDR3 sequence reads: CASSPGSGVNEQFF. The CDR3 DNA is TGTGCCAGCAGCCCAGGGTCCGGGGTAAATGAGCAGTTCTTC. Complete variable domain (other parts from reference TRBV7-6 and TRBJ2-1): GAGVSQSPRYKVTKRGQDVALRCDPISGHVSLYWYRQALGQGPEFLTYFNYEAQQDKSGLPNDRFSAERPEGSISTLTIQRTEQRDSAMYRCASSPGSGVNEQFFGPGTRLTVL.

A few counts support this clonotype. The chain combines TRBV12-3 or TRBV12-4 with TRBJ2-1, with 7 bases identical to TRBD1. The CDR3 is 14 residues long. The ends lost 3 bases at V and 2 bases at J; junction bases unmatched: 1. CDR3 bases: TGTGCCAGCAGTTTTCAGGGGGCCTACAATGAGCAGTTCTTC. Protein product: CASSFQGAYNEQFF.

The chain carries TRBV6-1 and TRBJ2-7, with D tentatively TRBD1 or TRBD2 (5 bases each). Germline loops: CDR1 MNHNS, CDR2 SASEGT. The V and J ends lost 7 bases and 1 base respectively, with 14 bases between them. The CDR3 length is 14 residues. The CDR3 reads CASKRGARSYEQYF. For the CDR3, the DNA is TGTGCCAGCAAGAGGGGCGCGAGGTCCTACGAGCAGTACTTC.

The rearrangement joins TRBV5-1 to TRBJ2-7, with TRBD1 identical over 9 bases. The CDR3 totals 17 residues. Germline V gene data show CDR1 as SGHRS and CDR2 as YFSETQ. V trimming: 0 bases; J trimming: 5 bases; junction bases outside the gene matches: 12. This CDR3 is CASSLALPRTGADEQYF. As DNA, the CDR3 is TGCGCCAGCAGCTTGGCCCTCCCGAGGACAGGGGCCGACGAGCAGTACTTC.

This clonotype was seen many times. The chain has TRBV3-1 and TRBJ2-7; 8 bases map to TRBD2. In germline, CDR1 is LGHDT, CDR2 YNNKEL (reference sequence). The ends lost 0 bases at V and 3 bases at J; junction bases unmatched: 7. This CDR3 contains 16 residues. CDR3 in amino acids: CASSQDLGRADYEQYF. CDR3 in DNA: TGTGCCAGCAGCCAAGACCTCGGGAGGGCCGACTACGAGCAGTACTTC.

The chain has TRBV20-1 and TRBJ1-5; no clear D. CDR3 size: 15 residues. Looked up from germline, CDR1 is DFQATT and CDR2 is SNEGSKA (reference sequence). V lost 4 bases to trimming and J lost 4 bases, with 17 bases between them. The CDR3: CSAKLGTSANQPQHF. The CDR3 DNA is TGCAGTGCTAAGCTAGGCACTAGCGCAAATCAGCCCCAGCATTTT.

This clonotype was detected many times. The chain joins TRBV20-1 to TRBJ1-5; 7 nucleotides agree with TRBD1. This CDR3 spans 12 amino acids. V lost 6 bases, J lost 1 base, and 0 bases stayed unmatched. CDR1 is DFQATT and CDR2 is SNEGSKA in the germline V gene (reference sequence). In nucleotides, the CDR3 is TGCAGTGCACAGGGGAGCAATCAGCCCCAGCATTTT. This sequence encodes CSAQGSNQPQHF.

The chain has TRBV11-2 and TRBJ1-1; D not certain. The CDR3 contains 16 residues. Between the trimmed V and J ends, which lost 5 bases and 1 base, there was a span of 17 bases. Germline V lookup: CDR1 SGHAT, CDR2 FQNNGV. CDR3 sequence: CASSPSWGLENTEAFF. The CDR3 nucleotides are TGTGCCAGCAGCCCTTCTTGGGGATTGGAGAACACTGAAGCTTTCTTT.

The table lists this clonotype with a few counts. The gene calls are TRBV12-3 or TRBV12-4 and TRBJ2-7; D is perhaps TRBD1 (6 bases). The length of the CDR3 is 13 residues. V was cut by 6 bases and J by 0 bases, with 9 bases left in between. This CDR3 reads CASSFRGSYEQYF. The CDR3 bases are TGTGCCAGCAGCTTCAGGGGCTCCTACGAGCAGTACTTC.

The chain recombines TRBV7-9 with TRBJ2-1; 10 bases fit TRBD1. The germline V gene has CDR1 SEHNR and CDR2 FQNEAQ (reference sequence). After removal of 4 bases from V and 3 bases from J, the junction contained 6 bases not matched to a gene. This CDR3 has 16 residues. CDR3 bases: TGTGCCAGCAGCTCTACGGGACAGGGGAACTACAATGAGCAGTTCTTC. Translated, it gives CASSSTGQGNYNEQFF.

This clonotype appeared many times. The chain uses TRBV10-3 and TRBJ2-7; D is perhaps TRBD1 (6 bases). V lost 6 bases and J 3 bases, leaving 12 bases between the germline ends. The CDR3 runs 13 residues. Per the germline V gene, CDR1 is ENHRY and CDR2 is SYGVKD. CDR3 residues: CAIRDRLNYEQYF. The CDR3 DNA follows: TGTGCCATCAGGGACAGACTAAACTACGAGCAGTACTTC.

This clonotype was seen a handful of times. The gene calls are TRBV5-6 and TRBJ2-1; no clear D gene. This CDR3 is 15 amino acids long. The germline V gene has CDR1 SGHDT and CDR2 YYEEEE. V lost 1 base and J lost 5, with 13 bases in between. The CDR3 nucleotides are TGTGCCAGCAGCTTGCTCGACTTCGGAAACAATGAGCAGTTCTTC. It translates to CASSLLDFGNNEQFF. Full variable domain (rest looked up from reference TRBV5-6 and TRBJ2-1): DAGVTQSPTHLIKTRGQQVTLRCSPKSGHDTVSWYQQALGQGPQFIFQYYEEEERQRGNFPDRFSGHQFPNYSSELNVNALLLGDSALYLCASSLLDFGNNEQFFGPGTRLTVL.

The chain recombines TRBV5-1 with TRBJ1-5; the match to TRBD1 covers 9 bases. With V trimmed by 5 bases and J by 3 bases, 6 bases remained unmatched. The CDR3 is 15 residues long. Germline CDR1 SGHRS, CDR2 YFSETQ. The CDR3, as DNA: TGCGCCAGCAGGCCGGGACAGGGCTTCAATCAGCCCCAGCATTTT. This encodes CASRPGQGFNQPQHF.

The table lists this clonotype with a few counts. This chain joins TRBV9 and TRBJ2-7; tentatively, D is TRBD2 (7 bases). The germline CDR1 and CDR2 sequences are SGDLS and YYNGEE. The CDR3 consists of 15 residues. V was pared by 0 bases and J by 5 bases, with 15 bases between. The chain's CDR3 is CASSVDTGGPHEQYF. CDR3 coding DNA: TGTGCCAGCAGCGTAGATACGGGGGGCCCCCACGAGCAGTACTTC.

The table lists this clonotype with a few counts. The chain couples TRBV5-6 to TRBJ2-5; D is unresolved. CDR3 length: 15 amino acids. Germline loops: CDR1 SGHDT, CDR2 YYEEEE. V was clipped by 4 bases and J by 5 bases, with 18 bases between them. CDR3 nucleotide sequence: TGTGCCAGCAGCCCTGACTCTACTGCCTGGGAGACCCAGTACTTC. This encodes CASSPDSTAWETQYF.

V and J are TRBV7-2 and TRBJ2-5, with 7 bases that match TRBD1. The CDR3 spans 15 residues. The V and J ends lost 5 bases and 5 bases, in that order; junction bases with no gene match: 11. Looked up from germline, CDR1 is SGHTA and CDR2 is FQGNSA. The CDR3 nucleotides read TGTGCCAGCAGCCGTCGAGGGCCACAGGGGGAGACCCAGTACTTC. This gives the protein CASSRRGPQGETQYF.

This clonotype appeared many times. The gene calls are TRBV28 and TRBJ2-1, with D possibly matching TRBD1 (5 bases). CDR1 and CDR2 (germline): MDHEN, SYDVKM. The CDR3 has 16 residues. The V end lost 6 bases, the J end lost 3 bases, and 18 bases lay between the germline ends. CDR3 amino acids: CASRPLQGTDYNEQFF. The CDR3 DNA follows: TGTGCCAGCAGGCCCCTTCAGGGAACCGACTACAATGAGCAGTTCTTC.

This clonotype occurred a few times. The chain carries TRBV12-3 or TRBV12-4 and TRBJ2-2; D is ambiguous. Trimming took off 6 bases at V and 4 bases at J, with 9 bases between the two ends. The CDR3 loop spans 13 amino acids. CDR3 protein: CASSPIVTGELFF. In DNA form, the CDR3 reads TGTGCCAGCAGCCCCATTGTCACCGGGGAGCTGTTTTTT.

The gene calls are TRBV20-1 and TRBJ2-5; D is possibly TRBD1 (6 bases). Deletions cut 6 bases from V and 1 base from J, with 18 bases between. The germline gives CDR1 DFQATT, CDR2 SNEGSKA (reference sequence). The CDR3 totals 15 residues. The CDR3 sequence: CSAVGGGHVQETQYF. The CDR3 coding sequence is TGCAGTGCAGTAGGGGGTGGCCATGTCCAAGAGACCCAGTACTTC.

CDR3 region: CASSVRWEGNEQYF. DNA of the CDR3: TGTGCCAGCAGCGTAAGGTGGGAGGGCAACGAGCAGTACTTC. V gene TRBV9 combines with J gene TRBJ2-7; 7 bases line up with TRBD2. CDR1 is SGDLS and CDR2 is YYNGEE in the germline V gene. V trimming: 1 base; J trimming: 5 bases; junction bases outside the gene matches: 6. The CDR3 extends over 14 amino acids. Using reference TRBV9 and TRBJ2-7 for the parts outside the CDR3, the full variable domain is DSGVTQTPKHLITATGQRVTLRCSPRSGDLSVYWYQQSLDQGLQFLIQYYNGEERAKGNILERFSAQQFPDLHSELNLSSLELGDSALYFCASSVRWEGNEQYFGPGTRLTVT.

The chain uses TRBV2 and TRBJ2-7; D is perhaps TRBD2 (6 bases). The CDR3 is 15 amino acids. Germline CDR1 is SNHLY and CDR2 is FYNNEI. Trimming removed 6 bases from V and 6 bases from J, with 21 bases in between. CDR3 loop: CASRKVRGEVGEQYF. For the CDR3, the DNA is TGTGCCAGCAGAAAGGTTCGCGGGGAGGTTGGCGAGCAGTACTTC.

This clonotype showed up just a few times. The chain employs TRBV4-1 and TRBJ2-5; D not resolved. The germline V gene has CDR1 MGHRA and CDR2 YSYEKL. The CDR3 totals 15 residues. With 4 bases removed from V and 4 bases from J, the gap between germline ends came to 16 bases. The CDR3 protein is CASSPLSIPRETQYF. As DNA, the CDR3 is TGCGCCAGCAGCCCCCTATCCATCCCCAGAGAGACCCAGTACTTC.

Here the CDR3 DNA reads TGCGCCAGCAGCTACAGGGGGCGCAACGATGAGCAGTTCTTC. Protein sequence: CASSYRGRNDEQFF. V is TRBV5-1 and J is TRBJ2-1, with 9 bases identical to TRBD1. The CDR3 is 14 amino acids. V trimming: 3 bases; J trimming: 8 bases; junction bases outside the gene matches: 6. The germline V gene encodes CDR1 SGHRS and CDR2 YFSETQ.

The chain links TRBV3-1 to TRBJ2-7; 10 bases fit TRBD1. The trim removed 5 bases at V and 11 bases at J, leaving 6 bases unmatched. The CDR3 consists of 12 residues. Germline CDR1 LGHDT, CDR2 YNNKEL (reference sequence). This CDR3 is CASSYRDRGKYF. DNA for the CDR3: TGTGCCAGCAGCTACCGGGACAGGGGAAAGTACTTC.

The chain carries TRBV6-2 or TRBV6-3 and TRBJ2-7, with a tentative D call TRBD2 (6 bases). V was pared by 3 bases and J by 2 bases, with 17 bases between. Germline V gene sequence: CDR1 MNHEY, CDR2 SVGEGT. The CDR3 runs to 16 residues. The CDR3 DNA follows: TGTGCCAGCAGTTATCCGGGGGATCGAGGCACCTACGAGCAGTACTTC. Its protein is CASSYPGDRGTYEQYF.

This clonotype was observed once. The CDR3 DNA reads as TGCAGTGCTAGAGATCGGGTGGGGCTTGAAAAACTGTTTTTT. Translated, it gives CSARDRVGLEKLFF. V and J are TRBV20-1 and TRBJ1-4; D is perhaps TRBD1 (5 bases). This CDR3 has 14 amino acids. With 0 bases removed from V and 7 bases from J, the gap between germline ends came to 12 bases. CDR1 and CDR2 (germline): DFQATT, SNEGSKA (reference sequence).

The CDR3 DNA follows: TGCAGTGCCCGGACTAGTTCTGAAAAGCAGTTCTTC. Encoded protein: CSARTSSEKQFF. This rearrangement joins TRBV20-1 to TRBJ2-1; TRBD2 aligns across 7 bases. The trim removed 6 bases at V and 11 bases at J, leaving 10 bases unmatched. This CDR3 is 12 amino acids long. In germline, CDR1 is DFQATT, CDR2 SNEGSKA (reference sequence).